The T cell receptor (beta chain) under discussion was sequenced for a study of T-cell reconstitution after alpha-beta-depleted transplantation in children. The library targeted TCRbeta and was prepared with unique molecular identifiers. TCRdb independently ran MiXCR on the PCR reads; one entry per CDR3 protein. The sample lists 350,000 to 450,000 distinct CDR3 sequences, roughly 20% occurring once. The CDR3 extends over 14 amino acids. The germline V gene encodes CDR1 SQVTM and CDR2 ANQGSEA. The junction had 5 bases not matched to a gene; V was cut back by 6 bases and J by 7 bases. This clonotype appeared many times.

The specimen comprised PBMCs from the stem cell graft donor, sampled from the stem cell graft. The chain links TRBV29-1 to TRBJ2-1, with 14 bases aligning to TRBD2. This receptor was identified in a human donor who donated a stem cell graft to a child with acute myeloid leukemia. CDR3 in DNA: TGCAGCGTCCAATGGACTAGCGGGAGGAATGAGCAGTTCTTC. Its translation is CSVQWTSGRNEQFF.